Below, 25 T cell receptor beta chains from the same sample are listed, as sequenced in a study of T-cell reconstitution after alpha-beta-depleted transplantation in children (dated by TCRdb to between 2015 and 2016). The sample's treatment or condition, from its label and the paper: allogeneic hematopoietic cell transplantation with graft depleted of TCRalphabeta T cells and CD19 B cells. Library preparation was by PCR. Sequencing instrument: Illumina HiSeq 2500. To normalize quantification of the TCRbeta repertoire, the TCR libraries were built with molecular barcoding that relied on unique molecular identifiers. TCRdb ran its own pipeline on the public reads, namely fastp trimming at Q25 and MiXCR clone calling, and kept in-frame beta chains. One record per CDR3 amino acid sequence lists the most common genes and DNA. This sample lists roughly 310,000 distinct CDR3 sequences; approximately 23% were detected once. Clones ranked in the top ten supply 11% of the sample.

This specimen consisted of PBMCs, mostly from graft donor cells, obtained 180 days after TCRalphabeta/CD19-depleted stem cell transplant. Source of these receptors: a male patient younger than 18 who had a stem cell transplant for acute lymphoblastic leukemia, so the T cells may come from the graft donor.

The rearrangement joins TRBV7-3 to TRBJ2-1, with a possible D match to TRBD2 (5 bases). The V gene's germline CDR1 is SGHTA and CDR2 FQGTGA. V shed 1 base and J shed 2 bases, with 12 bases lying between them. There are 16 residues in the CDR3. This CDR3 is CASSLIMGVPYNEQFF. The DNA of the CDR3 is TGTGCCAGCAGCTTAATAATGGGAGTCCCCTACAATGAGCAGTTCTTC.

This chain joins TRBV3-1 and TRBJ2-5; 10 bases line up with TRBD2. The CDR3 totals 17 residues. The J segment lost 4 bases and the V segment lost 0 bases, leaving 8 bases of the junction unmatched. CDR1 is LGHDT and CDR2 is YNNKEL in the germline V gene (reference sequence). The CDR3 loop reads CASSQDHLAGVVETQYF. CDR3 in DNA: TGTGCCAGCAGCCAAGATCATCTAGCGGGAGTGGTAGAGACCCAGTACTTC.

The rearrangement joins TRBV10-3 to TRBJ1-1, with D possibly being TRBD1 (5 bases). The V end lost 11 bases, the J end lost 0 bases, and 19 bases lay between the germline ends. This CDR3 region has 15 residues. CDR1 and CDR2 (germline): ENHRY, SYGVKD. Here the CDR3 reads CAPRRGRWMNTEAFF. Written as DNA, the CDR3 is TGTGCCCCGCGGAGGGGAAGATGGATGAACACTGAAGCTTTCTTT.

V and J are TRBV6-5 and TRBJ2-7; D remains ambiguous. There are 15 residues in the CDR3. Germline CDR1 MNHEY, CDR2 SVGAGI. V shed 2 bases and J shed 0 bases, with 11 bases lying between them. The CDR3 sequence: CASSYPQLPSYEQYF. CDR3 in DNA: TGTGCCAGCAGTTACCCCCAACTCCCCTCCTACGAGCAGTACTTC.

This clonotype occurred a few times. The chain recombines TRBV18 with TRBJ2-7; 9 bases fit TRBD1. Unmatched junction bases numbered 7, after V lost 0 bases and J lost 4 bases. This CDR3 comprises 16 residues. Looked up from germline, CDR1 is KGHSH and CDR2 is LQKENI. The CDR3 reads CASSPPLTGGRYEQYF. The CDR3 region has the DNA TGTGCCAGCTCACCACCCCTGACAGGGGGGCGATACGAGCAGTACTTC.

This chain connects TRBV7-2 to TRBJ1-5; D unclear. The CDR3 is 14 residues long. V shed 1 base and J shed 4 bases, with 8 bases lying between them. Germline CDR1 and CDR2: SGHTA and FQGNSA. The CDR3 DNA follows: TGTGCCAGCAGCTTAGTTGTGGCGAATCAGCCCCAGCATTTT. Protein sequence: CASSLVVANQPQHF.

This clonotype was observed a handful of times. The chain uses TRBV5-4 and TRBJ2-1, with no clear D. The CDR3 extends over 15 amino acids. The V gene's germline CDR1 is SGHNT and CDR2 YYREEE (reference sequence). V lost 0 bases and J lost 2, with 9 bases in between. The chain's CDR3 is CASSLGVFPYNEQFF. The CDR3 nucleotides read TGTGCCAGCAGCTTGGGGGTATTCCCCTACAATGAGCAGTTCTTC.

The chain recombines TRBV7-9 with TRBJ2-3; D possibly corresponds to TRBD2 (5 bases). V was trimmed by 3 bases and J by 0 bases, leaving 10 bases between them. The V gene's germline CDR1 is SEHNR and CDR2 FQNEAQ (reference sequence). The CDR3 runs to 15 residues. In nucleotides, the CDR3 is TGTGCCAGCAGCTTCGGGGTTAGGAGCACAGATACGCAGTATTTT. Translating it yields CASSFGVRSTDTQYF.

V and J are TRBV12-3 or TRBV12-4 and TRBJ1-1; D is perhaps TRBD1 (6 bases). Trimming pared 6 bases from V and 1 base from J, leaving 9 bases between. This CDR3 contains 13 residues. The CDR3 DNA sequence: TGTGCCAGCAGAAGACAGGAGAACACTGAAGCTTTCTTT. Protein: CASRRQENTEAFF.

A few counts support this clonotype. As DNA, the CDR3 is TGTGCCAGCAGCTTAATGAGCGGGACCAGTGAGAATGAGCAGTTCTTC. Its translation is CASSLMSGTSENEQFF. The rearrangement uses TRBV7-8 and TRBJ2-1; the match to TRBD2 covers 7 bases. The CDR3 is made up of 16 amino acids. CDR1 SGHVS and CDR2 FQNEAQ come from the germline V gene. With 2 bases clipped from V and 7 bases from J, the junction kept 11 bases outside the gene matches. The full variable domain, completed using reference TRBV7-8 and TRBJ2-1, is GAGVSQSPRYKVAKRGQDVALRCDPISGHVSLFWYQQALGQGPEFLTYFQNEAQLDKSGLPSDRFFAERPEGSVSTLKIQRTQQEDSAVYLCASSLMSGTSENEQFFGPGTRLTVL.

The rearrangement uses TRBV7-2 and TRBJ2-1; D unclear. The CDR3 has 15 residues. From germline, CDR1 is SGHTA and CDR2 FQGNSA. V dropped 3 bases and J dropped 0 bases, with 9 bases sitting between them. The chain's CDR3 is CASSFGRSSYNEQFF. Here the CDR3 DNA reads TGTGCCAGCAGCTTCGGGCGGAGCTCCTACAATGAGCAGTTCTTC.

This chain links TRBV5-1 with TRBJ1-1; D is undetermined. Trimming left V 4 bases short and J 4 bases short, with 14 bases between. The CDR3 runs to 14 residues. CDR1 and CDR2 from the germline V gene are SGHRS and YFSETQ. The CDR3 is CASSVRGRGTEAFF. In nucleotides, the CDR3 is TGCGCCAGCAGCGTGCGGGGTAGAGGCACTGAAGCTTTCTTT.

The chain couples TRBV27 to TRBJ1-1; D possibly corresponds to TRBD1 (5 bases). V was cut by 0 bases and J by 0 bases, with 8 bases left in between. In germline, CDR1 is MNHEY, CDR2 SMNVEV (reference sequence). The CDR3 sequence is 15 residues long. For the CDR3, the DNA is TGTGCCAGCAGTTTATCGAGACAGATGAACACTGAAGCTTTCTTT. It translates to CASSLSRQMNTEAFF.

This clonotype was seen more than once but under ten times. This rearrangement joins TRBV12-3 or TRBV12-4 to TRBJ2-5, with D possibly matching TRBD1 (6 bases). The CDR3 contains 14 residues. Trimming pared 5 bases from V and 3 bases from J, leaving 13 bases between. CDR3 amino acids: CASSRDITEETQYF. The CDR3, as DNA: TGTGCCAGCAGTCGGGACATCACCGAAGAGACCCAGTACTTC.

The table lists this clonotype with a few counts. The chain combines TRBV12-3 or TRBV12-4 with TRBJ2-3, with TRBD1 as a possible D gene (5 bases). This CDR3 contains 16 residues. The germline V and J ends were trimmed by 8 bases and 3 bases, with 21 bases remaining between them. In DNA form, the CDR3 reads TGTGCCAGCCTCTTATGGGCAGGGTCGGAGACAGATACGCAGTATTTT. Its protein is CASLLWAGSETDTQYF.

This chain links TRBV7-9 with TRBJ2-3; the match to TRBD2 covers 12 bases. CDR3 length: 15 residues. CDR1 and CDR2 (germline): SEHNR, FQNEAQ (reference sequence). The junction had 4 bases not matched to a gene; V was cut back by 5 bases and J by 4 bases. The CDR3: CASSRLAGVADTQYF. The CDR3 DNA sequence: TGTGCCAGCAGCCGACTAGCGGGAGTTGCAGATACGCAGTATTTT.

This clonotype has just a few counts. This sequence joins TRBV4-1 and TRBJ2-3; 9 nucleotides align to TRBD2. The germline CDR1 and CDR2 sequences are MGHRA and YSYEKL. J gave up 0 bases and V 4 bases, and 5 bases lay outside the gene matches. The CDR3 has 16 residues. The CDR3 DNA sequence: TGCGCCAGCAGCCCCCAAGCGGGAGGAAGCACAGATACGCAGTATTTT. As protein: CASSPQAGGSTDTQYF.

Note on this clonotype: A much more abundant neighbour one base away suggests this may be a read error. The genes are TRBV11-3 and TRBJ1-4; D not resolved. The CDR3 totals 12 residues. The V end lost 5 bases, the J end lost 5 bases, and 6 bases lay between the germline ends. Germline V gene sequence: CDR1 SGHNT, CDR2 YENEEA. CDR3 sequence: CASSPGNEKLFF. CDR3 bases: TGTGCCAGCAGCCCGGGAAATGAAAAACTGTTTTTT.

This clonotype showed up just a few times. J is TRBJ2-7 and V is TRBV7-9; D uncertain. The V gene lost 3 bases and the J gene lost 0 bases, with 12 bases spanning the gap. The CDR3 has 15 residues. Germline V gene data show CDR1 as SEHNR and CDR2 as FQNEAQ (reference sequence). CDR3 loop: CASSFGPPSSYEQYF. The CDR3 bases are TGTGCCAGCAGCTTTGGCCCCCCAAGCTCCTACGAGCAGTACTTC.

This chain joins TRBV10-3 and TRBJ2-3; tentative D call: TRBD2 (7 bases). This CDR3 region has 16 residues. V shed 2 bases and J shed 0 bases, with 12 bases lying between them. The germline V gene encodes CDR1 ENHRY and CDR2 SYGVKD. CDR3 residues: CAISEPAGASTDTQYF. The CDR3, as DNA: TGTGCCATCAGTGAGCCGGCGGGGGCTAGCACAGATACGCAGTATTTT.

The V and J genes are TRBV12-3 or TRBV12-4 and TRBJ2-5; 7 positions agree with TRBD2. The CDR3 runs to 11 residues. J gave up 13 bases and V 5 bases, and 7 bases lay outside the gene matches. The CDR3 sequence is CASSLGLEGYF. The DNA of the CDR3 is TGTGCCAGCAGTCTCGGACTAGAGGGGTACTTC.

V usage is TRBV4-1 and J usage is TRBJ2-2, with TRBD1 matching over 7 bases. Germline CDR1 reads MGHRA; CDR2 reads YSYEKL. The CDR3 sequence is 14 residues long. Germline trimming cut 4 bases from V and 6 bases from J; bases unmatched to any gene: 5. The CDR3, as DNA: TGCGCCAGCAGCCTTCGGACAGGTCCCGGGGAGCTGTTTTTT. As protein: CASSLRTGPGELFF.

The CDR3 sequence: CASSFTSGSINEQFF. The DNA of the CDR3 is TGCGCCAGCAGCTTCACTAGCGGGAGCATCAATGAGCAGTTCTTC. The chain couples TRBV5-1 to TRBJ2-1; 11 positions match TRBD2. Germline V lookup: CDR1 SGHRS, CDR2 YFSETQ. With 2 bases clipped from V and 6 bases from J, the junction kept 4 bases outside the gene matches. The CDR3 runs to 15 residues. Based on the CDR3 plus reference TRBV5-1 and TRBJ2-1, the full variable domain is KAGVTQTPRYLIKTRGQQVTLSCSPISGHRSVSWYQQTPGQGLQFLFEYFSETQRNKGNFPGRFSGRQFSNSRSEMNVSTLELGDSALYLCASSFTSGSINEQFFGPGTRLTVL.

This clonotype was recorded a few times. The CDR3 DNA reads as TGCAGTGCTAGACTAGCAGTGTCCTACGAGCAGTACTTC. Its protein is CSARLAVSYEQYF. V usage is TRBV20-1 and J usage is TRBJ2-7; D perhaps matches TRBD2 (5 bases). Germline-derived CDR1 and CDR2 are DFQATT and SNEGSKA (reference sequence). Trimming left V 2 bases short and J 1 base short, with 9 bases between. The CDR3 extends over 13 amino acids.

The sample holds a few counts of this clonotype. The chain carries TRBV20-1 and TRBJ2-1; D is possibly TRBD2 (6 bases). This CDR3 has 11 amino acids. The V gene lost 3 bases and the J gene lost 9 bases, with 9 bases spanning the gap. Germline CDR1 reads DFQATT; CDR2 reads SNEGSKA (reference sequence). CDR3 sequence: CSARPGVEQFF. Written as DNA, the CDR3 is TGCAGTGCTAGGCCGGGAGTTGAGCAGTTCTTC.